This is a list of T cell receptor beta chains from one sample in a study of PD-L1 blockade in urothelial cancer. The protocol was immunoSEQ multiplex PCR, while the TCRdb copy is restricted to in-frame clones and leaves out a portion. The top ten hold under 10% of the sample, which has about 90,000 clones, less than 85% seen once. The sequenced sample was PBMCs, obtained around atezolizumab (anti-PD-L1) treatment. The receptor source for this set is a man between 65 and 80 years old with urothelial cancer. The CDR3 runs from the conserved cysteine through the conserved F or W. The order of the fields is CDR3 DNA, CDR3 protein, D gene, CDR3 length, V gene, clone size, J gene. A D gene is named only where the DNA matches it firmly. Size tells how often a clone was seen (once, few, many) or the class of an expanded clone, and some rows leave it out.

DNA: TGCGCCAGCAGCTTGCGTGGACAGGGTCCCCACGAGCAGTACTTC
CDR3: CASSLRGQGPHEQYF
D: TRBD1
length: 15
V: TRBV5-1
size: NA
J: TRBJ2-7

DNA: TGTGCCAGCAGGGCGGAAAGCTCTGGAAACACCATATATTTT
CDR3: CASRAESSGNTIYF
D: NA
length: 14
V: TRBV2
size: NA
J: TRBJ1-3

DNA: TGTGCCAGCAGCCCGGACAGGGTTTGGGGCAATCAGCCCCAGCATTTT
CDR3: CASSPDRVWGNQPQHF
D: TRBD1
length: 16
V: TRBV5-8
size: NA
J: TRBJ1-5

DNA: TGCGCCAGCAGCCAAGCAGACCTAGGATCGGGTGAGCAGTTCTTC
CDR3: CASSQADLGSGEQFF
D: NA
length: 15
V: TRBV4-1
size: few
J: TRBJ2-1

DNA: TGTGCCAGCAGCTTGACAGGGTCGCCTCCTTATGGCTACACCTTC
CDR3: CASSLTGSPPYGYTF
D: TRBD1
length: 15
V: TRBV11-2
size: NA
J: TRBJ1-2

DNA: TGCGCCAGCAGTGAAAGTGCACACCCTTTCTATGGCTACACCTTC
CDR3: CASSESAHPFYGYTF
D: NA
length: 15
V: TRBV10-2
size: NA
J: TRBJ1-2

DNA: TGTGCCAGCAGCCCTGACAGGGACACTGAAGCTTTCTTT
CDR3: CASSPDRDTEAFF
D: TRBD1
length: 13
V: TRBV7-6
size: NA
J: TRBJ1-1

DNA: TGCGCCAGCAGCCCTCTTACCGGGACAGGGGCATACACCATATATTTT
CDR3: CASSPLTGTGAYTIYF
D: TRBD1
length: 16
V: TRBV5-1
size: NA
J: TRBJ1-3

DNA: TGTGCCAGCAGTCGACAAGCGGGAGTGGGAAATGAGCAGTTCTTC
CDR3: CASSRQAGVGNEQFF
D: TRBD2
length: 15
V: TRBV11-2
size: NA
J: TRBJ2-1

DNA: TGTGCCAGCAGCTTAGCGGCCGGAGGAGGTGAAAAACTGTTTTTT
CDR3: CASSLAAGGGEKLFF
D: NA
length: 15
V: TRBV11-3
size: NA
J: TRBJ1-4

DNA: TGTGCCACCCAGGGGACAGAACCGGGGGAGCTGTTTTTT
CDR3: CATQGTEPGELFF
D: TRBD1
length: 13
V: TRBV10-3
size: NA
J: TRBJ2-2

DNA: TGTGCCAGCAGCCAGCGGATTGGGTACCAAGAGACCCAGTACTTC
CDR3: CASSQRIGYQETQYF
D: NA
length: 15
V: TRBV5-6
size: once
J: TRBJ2-5

DNA: TGTGCCAGCAGCTCGGGACTAGCGGGAGCCGAGGGGTACTTC
CDR3: CASSSGLAGAEGYF
D: TRBD2
length: 14
V: TRBV5-8
size: NA
J: TRBJ2-7

DNA: TGTGCCACCAGCAGAGATTCGGGGCCCCAGCATTTT
CDR3: CATSRDSGPQHF
D: NA
length: 12
V: TRBV15
size: NA
J: TRBJ1-5

DNA: TGCGCCAGCAGCTTGGCTCCAGAAATCTATGGCTACACCTTC
CDR3: CASSLAPEIYGYTF
D: NA
length: 14
V: TRBV5-1
size: NA
J: TRBJ1-2

DNA: TGTGCCAGCTCACCACCGAGAGGAAGCGGGGTCAATGAGCAGTTCTTC
CDR3: CASSPPRGSGVNEQFF
D: TRBD2
length: 16
V: TRBV18
size: few
J: TRBJ2-1

DNA: TGTGCCAGCTCGACGGCGACTCCGTCTCGTGAGCAGTTCTTC
CDR3: CASSTATPSREQFF
D: NA
length: 14
V: TRBV18
size: NA
J: TRBJ2-1

DNA: TGTGCCAGCGCGGAGGAGGGTGGGCAGTACTTC
CDR3: CASAEEGGQYF
D: NA
length: 11
V: TRBV14
size: NA
J: TRBJ2-7

DNA: TGCGCCAGCAGCTGGGACAGTCTCACAGATACGCAGTATTTT
CDR3: CASSWDSLTDTQYF
D: TRBD1
length: 14
V: TRBV5-1
size: NA
J: TRBJ2-3

DNA: TGCGCCAGCAGCGCCGGGACAGGGGTTGACTATGGCTACACCTTC
CDR3: CASSAGTGVDYGYTF
D: TRBD1
length: 15
V: TRBV5-1
size: NA
J: TRBJ1-2

DNA: TGTGCCAGCAGCTTAGTTCAGGGAAGCACAGATACGCAGTATTTT
CDR3: CASSLVQGSTDTQYF
D: NA
length: 15
V: TRBV7-2
size: NA
J: TRBJ2-3

DNA: TGTGCCAGCAGCCCGCGGGGGGGCTTCTCCTACAATGAGCAGTTCTTC
CDR3: CASSPRGGFSYNEQFF
D: TRBD2
length: 16
V: TRBV5-6
size: few
J: TRBJ2-1

DNA: TGTGCCAGCAGAGCTAGCGGGGGGGCAAGGGATACGCAGTATTTT
CDR3: CASRASGGARDTQYF
D: TRBD2
length: 15
V: TRBV11-2
size: NA
J: TRBJ2-3

DNA: TGTGCCAGTAGTATCGGACAGGGGAACGGGATTAGCAATCAGCCCCAGCATTTT
CDR3: CASSIGQGNGISNQPQHF
D: TRBD1
length: 18
V: TRBV19
size: NA
J: TRBJ1-5

DNA: TGTGCCAGCAGCTTGGGTTTGTTTGCGAGTTCGAACACCGGGGAGCTGTTTTTT
CDR3: CASSLGLFASSNTGELFF
D: NA
length: 18
V: TRBV5-4
size: NA
J: TRBJ2-2

DNA: TGTGCCAGCAGTGAAGTGGCCCGGCGGGAAAAACTGTTTTTT
CDR3: CASSEVARREKLFF
D: NA
length: 14
V: TRBV6-1
size: NA
J: TRBJ1-4

DNA: TGTGCCAGCAGCCAATTTGACGGGGGCGAGCAGTACTTC
CDR3: CASSQFDGGEQYF
D: NA
length: 13
V: TRBV14
size: once
J: TRBJ2-7

DNA: TGTGCCAGCAGTGACTCGGGGCAGGGCTATCCAGATACGCAGTATTTT
CDR3: CASSDSGQGYPDTQYF
D: NA
length: 16
V: TRBV6-4
size: NA
J: TRBJ2-3

DNA: TGTGCCAGTAGTCGTAGACCGGGACAGGGGAACACCGGGGAGCTGTTTTTT
CDR3: CASSRRPGQGNTGELFF
D: TRBD1
length: 17
V: TRBV19
size: NA
J: TRBJ2-2

DNA: TGTGCCAGCAGCCCCTCATACGGACAGGGTCAAACTGAAGCTTTCTTT
CDR3: CASSPSYGQGQTEAFF
D: TRBD1
length: 16
V: TRBV7-9
size: NA
J: TRBJ1-1

DNA: TGTGCCTGGAGTCAGGGGCCCCGTGACGCCGGGGAGCTGTTTTTT
CDR3: CAWSQGPRDAGELFF
D: NA
length: 15
V: TRBV30
size: NA
J: TRBJ2-2

DNA: TGCGCCAGCAGCTTGGGGGCGGGTGGCAATGAGCAGTTCTTC
CDR3: CASSLGAGGNEQFF
D: NA
length: 14
V: TRBV5-1
size: NA
J: TRBJ2-1

DNA: TGTGCCAGCAGTTCACAGGGGAGCGGCAATCAGCCCCAGCATTTT
CDR3: CASSSQGSGNQPQHF
D: TRBD1
length: 15
V: TRBV27
size: NA
J: TRBJ1-5

DNA: TGCAGTGCTGGGACATCCTATGGCTACACCTTC
CDR3: CSAGTSYGYTF
D: NA
length: 11
V: TRBV20-1
size: many
J: TRBJ1-2

DNA: TGCGCCAGCAGCTTGGCCCCGGGGGGGCCTAATGAAAAACTGTTTTTT
CDR3: CASSLAPGGPNEKLFF
D: NA
length: 16
V: TRBV5-1
size: NA
J: TRBJ1-4

DNA: TGTGCCAGCAGTGAATCAGGGAACTATGGCTACACCTTC
CDR3: CASSESGNYGYTF
D: NA
length: 13
V: TRBV6-1
size: once
J: TRBJ1-2

DNA: TGTGCCAGCAGTGACGACTCCTTCGGCAACGAGCAGTACTTC
CDR3: CASSDDSFGNEQYF
D: NA
length: 14
V: TRBV2
size: NA
J: TRBJ2-7

DNA: TGCGCCAGCAGCTTGGGGGCATCGACGGATGGCTACACCTTC
CDR3: CASSLGASTDGYTF
D: NA
length: 14
V: TRBV5-1
size: NA
J: TRBJ1-2

DNA: TGTGCCAGCAGCCTGACAGACTTGTTGGCGGGAGGGCGGACCGGGGAGCTGTTTTTT
CDR3: CASSLTDLLAGGRTGELFF
D: TRBD2
length: 19
V: TRBV7-2
size: once
J: TRBJ2-2

DNA: TGTGCCAGCCGAGGTCCGGGAGGGCAAGAGACCCAGTACTTC
CDR3: CASRGPGGQETQYF
D: TRBD2
length: 14
V: TRBV11-3
size: NA
J: TRBJ2-5

DNA: TGTGCCAGCAGCCTCCAGTCTTGGGAGACCCAGTACTTC
CDR3: CASSLQSWETQYF
D: NA
length: 13
V: TRBV11-2
size: few
J: TRBJ2-5

DNA: TGTGCCAGTAGTAGGGAATCACGACTAGCGAACTACGAGCAGTACTTC
CDR3: CASSRESRLANYEQYF
D: TRBD2
length: 16
V: TRBV19
size: NA
J: TRBJ2-7

DNA: TGTGCCAGCCACGCGACAGGGGTTGACGAGCAGTACTTC
CDR3: CASHATGVDEQYF
D: TRBD1
length: 13
V: TRBV6-5
size: NA
J: TRBJ2-7

DNA: TGTGCCAGCAGCTTATCGACAATGAACACTGAAGCTTTCTTT
CDR3: CASSLSTMNTEAFF
D: NA
length: 14
V: TRBV7-8
size: NA
J: TRBJ1-1

DNA: TGCGCCAGCCGTGGGGTAGCGGGAATCTCCTACAATGAGCAGTTCTTC
CDR3: CASRGVAGISYNEQFF
D: TRBD2
length: 16
V: TRBV10-2
size: NA
J: TRBJ2-1

DNA: TGTGCCAGCAGTCCGGGACAGGGCGGCAATCAGCCCCAGCATTTT
CDR3: CASSPGQGGNQPQHF
D: TRBD1
length: 15
V: TRBV6-5
size: NA
J: TRBJ1-5

DNA: TGCGCCAGCAGTCTACAGGGTTGGGAGGGGGGGTACAATGAGCAGTTCTTC
CDR3: CASSLQGWEGGYNEQFF
D: NA
length: 17
V: TRBV23-1
size: NA
J: TRBJ2-1

DNA: TGTGCCAGCGCGGGGGGGGCGGACACCGGGGAGCTGTTTTTT
CDR3: CASAGGADTGELFF
D: TRBD2
length: 14
V: TRBV28
size: once
J: TRBJ2-2

DNA: TGTGCCAGCAGTCCTCGAACCACCGGAGGCGAGACCCAGTACTTC
CDR3: CASSPRTTGGETQYF
D: NA
length: 15
V: TRBV2
size: once
J: TRBJ2-5

DNA: TGCGCCAGCAGCTTGACAGGGCAATACGAGCAGTACTTC
CDR3: CASSLTGQYEQYF
D: NA
length: 13
V: TRBV5-1
size: NA
J: TRBJ2-7

DNA: TGCGCCAGCAGCTGGGGCGAGGACCGGATCGGCGGGGAGCTGTTTTTT
CDR3: CASSWGEDRIGGELFF
D: NA
length: 16
V: TRBV5-1
size: NA
J: TRBJ2-2

DNA: TGTGCTAGTGGTTGGGAGGGGAACTATGGCTACACCTTC
CDR3: CASGWEGNYGYTF
D: NA
length: 13
V: TRBV12-5
size: NA
J: TRBJ1-2

DNA: TGTGCCAGTAGTATGTATAGGCGAGAGGACACTGAAGCTTTCTTT
CDR3: CASSMYRREDTEAFF
D: NA
length: 15
V: TRBV19
size: NA
J: TRBJ1-1

DNA: TGTGCCAGCAGCTTAGGGCATGGCTATGGCTACACCTTC
CDR3: CASSLGHGYGYTF
D: NA
length: 13
V: TRBV7-9
size: NA
J: TRBJ1-2

DNA: TGTGCCAGTAGTATAAAAGGACAGTCTGGAAACACCATATATTTT
CDR3: CASSIKGQSGNTIYF
D: NA
length: 15
V: TRBV19
size: NA
J: TRBJ1-3

DNA: TGTGCCAGCAGAGACGGAGCGGGACGCAGGGTCTCGCAGTTCTTC
CDR3: CASRDGAGRRVSQFF
D: TRBD2
length: 15
V: TRBV2
size: NA
J: TRBJ2-1

DNA: TGTGCCAGCAGCTTTGGGCTTCGAGAGCAGTTCTTC
CDR3: CASSFGLREQFF
D: NA
length: 12
V: TRBV7-2
size: NA
J: TRBJ2-1

DNA: TGTGCCAGCAGCCGGGGTAGGGTCGCCAATGAGCAGTTCTTC
CDR3: CASSRGRVANEQFF
D: NA
length: 14
V: TRBV7-3
size: NA
J: TRBJ2-1

DNA: TGTGCCAGCTCACAAGGAGTTGGCACCGGGGAGCTGTTTTTT
CDR3: CASSQGVGTGELFF
D: NA
length: 14
V: TRBV6-6
size: NA
J: TRBJ2-2

DNA: TGTGCCAGCAGCTTGGCCGGGACAGGGTATACTAACGGGGAGCTGTTTTTT
CDR3: CASSLAGTGYTNGELFF
D: TRBD1
length: 17
V: TRBV5-6
size: once
J: TRBJ2-2